This T cell receptor (beta chain) came from a study of T-cell memory formation after mild COVID-19. TCRdb reprocessed the 5' RACE reads with MiXCR, giving one entry per CDR3 protein. Here the sample spans roughly 450,000 distinct CDR3 sequences, around a sixth being singletons. There are a few counts of this clonotype. Germline assignment: CDR1 SGHTA and CDR2 FQGTGA. The CDR3 sequence is 13 residues long. Between the trimmed V and J ends, which lost 4 bases and 5 bases, there was a span of 9 bases. This rearrangement joins TRBV7-3 to TRBJ2-1; D assignment may be TRBD1 or TRBD2 (5 bases each). The origin of this receptor is an adult woman who had mild COVID-19 (a few samples of this study predate the infection). Cell type and time point are not known. The specimen sequenced was PBMCs or a T cell subset sorted from them (not recorded which). The CDR3 protein is CASSSGTNNEQFF. Here the CDR3 DNA reads TGTGCCAGCAGCTCAGGGACGAACAATGAGCAGTTCTTC.